The T cell receptor (beta chain) described here comes from a study of Ad26.COV2.S vaccination and SARS-CoV-2 variants (dated by TCRdb to 2020 to 2023). Context from the whole study: Vaccine-arm donors were drawn from COV1001, a multicentre, randomized, double-blind, placebo-controlled phase I-IIa trial of Ad26.COV2.S in healthy adults. The specificity and breadth of SARS-CoV-2-reactive T cell receptors after Ad26.COV2.S vaccination were assessed by TCRbeta repertoire sequencing. Ad26.COV2.S was given intramuscularly at 5x10^10 or 1x10^11 viral particles, as a single shot or as two shots 56 days apart. Investigators remained blinded to trial group allocation during experiments and outcome assessment. The TCR-sequenced set comprised around 30 samples: roughly 19 Ad26.COV2.S vaccine recipients, 5 placebo recipients and 8 SARS-CoV-2 convalescent individuals. Trial participants were randomized into five groups of five, in which low-dose or high-dose Ad26.COV2.S was given once or twice, or placebo was given on both occasions.

Of note for this clone: Its antigen is not yet known. Qualities for individual bases were not recorded, and no much larger clone is one base off.

What the authors observed across the whole study: The study lacked the statistical power to compare responses across vaccine doses or regimens. After vaccination, substantial breadth of spike-specific CD8+ and CD4+ T cell responses was reported. According to the authors, total T cell responses may have been underestimated by the TCR breadth and depth analyses. Vaccine and placebo recipients had comparable non-spike TCR breadth, which fits with the vaccine containing only spike. Ad26.COV2.S recipients had higher spike-specific TCR breadth than placebo recipients (P = 0.0014).

In the paper's terms, the treatment or condition label means: approximately 18 received Ad26.COV2.S at low or high dose, single or two shots; about 5 received placebo; per-sample allocation not given. Repertoires of vaccine and placebo recipients were sequenced from samples collected on day 63 after the first injection. In Cohort 1b, more than 20 adults aged 18-55 years were enrolled at a single site in Boston, USA, between 29 July and 7 August 2020. As a vaccine, Ad26.COV2.S was a replication-incompetent adenovirus type 26 vector that expressed a prefusion-stabilized SARS-CoV-2 spike protein derived from the original Wuhan strain. V and J are truncated by 10 bases and 0 bases respectively, leaving an intervening sequence of 10 bases. The CDR3 numbers 14 residues from cysteine through phenylalanine. Solely the CDR3 DNA is kept, with 42 bases framed from the first base. Taken from the germline V gene (reference sequence), the CDR1 and CDR2 loops are LNHDA and SQIVND.

The immunoSEQ Assay was the method used to sequence TCRbeta CDR3 regions. After extraction, genomic DNA underwent amplification by bias-controlled multiplex PCR, followed by high-throughput sequencing. The authors' pipeline ran thus. To quantify the absolute abundance of each unique TCRbeta CDR3 region, sequences were collapsed and filtered. T cell fraction was estimated by normalizing TCRbeta template counts to usable DNA, which was measured by amplifying reference genes present in all nucleated cells. Repertoire TCRs were annotated as SARS-CoV-2-specific when V gene, CDR3 amino acid sequence and J gene were exactly matched to a known reactive TCR set. The reference SARS-CoV-2 TCR set was obtained from MIRA and was filtered for enrichment in COVID-19-positive ImmuneCODE repertoires, whereby public or cross-reactive TCRs were removed. Drawing on the MIRA antigens, annotated TCRs were analysed further at the level of specific ORF or position within ORF. Depth was the summed frequency of annotated unique rearrangements, while breadth was defined as annotated unique rearrangements over total unique productive rearrangements. Two-sided Wilcoxon rank-sum tests were used to compare TCR breadth between groups. Imported from immuneACCESS, the table was reduced by TCRdb to in-frame sequences with V and J called. These copies leave out some clones; in studies compared against another copy, an unresolved V gene accounts for under half, and the cause of the remainder is not known. That table gives V, J and clone size, and the DNA gave D and trimming. The sample table shows about 320,000 clones, and roughly 84% are seen once. The top ten clonotypes cover roughly 2.1% of the sample.

The chain joins TRBV19 to TRBJ1-6; the D segment cannot be called with confidence. This clonotype originated in a person aged 18-60 years who received the Ad26.COV2.S COVID-19 vaccine or a placebo. The sample here was peripheral blood, taken in a trial of Ad26.COV2.S vaccine versus placebo. The DNA sequence is given as TGTGCCACTTCTCCTAGCTCCTATAATTCACCCCTCCACTTT. Its translation is CATSPSSYNSPLHF.